The subject of this entry is one T cell receptor beta chain. What it binds is not known. This sample is part of a study of cytomegalovirus exposure and HLA in healthy donors. Study-level findings and limits: Later work found that TCR association rates differed between HLA loci; DRB1 had the most and HLA-C the fewest.

PCR used 60 Vbeta primers and 13 Jbeta primers. Clones were read by immunoSEQ multiplex PCR, and TCRdb kept only the in-frame ones, dropping some. The sample records 100,000 to 150,000 clones, approximately 80% being singletons. This CDR3 spans 13 amino acids. V was pared by 9 bases and J by 4 bases, with 5 bases of the junction left unmatched. Germline loops: CDR1 MDHEN, CDR2 SYDVKM. The rearrangement links TRBV28 to TRBJ2-2, with 7 bases matching TRBD2. The receptor was derived from a man aged 25-45 years in good health and CMV-seropositive. The sample comprised PBMCs. The CDR3 loop reads CASTSDFTGELFF. The CDR3 region has the DNA TGTGCCAGTACTAGCGACTTCACCGGGGAGCTGTTTTTT.